This T cell receptor (beta chain) was sequenced in a study of blood T cell repertoires in COVID-19. Study-level information: Sites across the United States, Italy and Spain contributed samples from acute and convalescent COVID-19. T cells, B-cell-depleted T cells, or PBMCs provided the cDNA or gDNA that served as material.

The length of the CDR3 is 13 residues. The germline V gene has CDR1 SGDLS and CDR2 YYNGEE. V gave up 2 bases and J gave up 3 bases, with 5 bases separating them. Original processing methods: Estimated nucleated cell counts came from reference gene primer amplification. TCRdb's copy holds only in-frame clones and misses some; the assay was immunoSEQ multiplex PCR. V, J and clone size are taken as reported in that table, and D and trimming were inferred from the DNA itself. The repertoire holds 200,000 to 250,000 clones, with approximately 90% as singletons. V gene TRBV9 combines with J gene TRBJ2-2; no clear D. The specimen sequenced was peripheral blood. The source of this sequence is a man aged 30-40 years who had recovered from COVID-19. CDR3 sequence reads: CASSVRYTGELFF. CDR3 sequence (DNA): TGTGCCAGCAGCGTCCGGTACACCGGGGAGCTGTTTTTT.